This TCR beta chain stems from a study of T cells in Graves' hyperthyroidism and ophthalmopathy. The overall study: Peripheral blood collection took place at initial diagnosis, before any treatment.

CDR3 length: 14 amino acids. Germline V CDR1 and CDR2: LNHDA, SQIVND (reference sequence). V lost 1 base and J 1 base, leaving 7 bases between the germline ends. This clonotype turned up a few times. Diagnosis rested on symptoms, serum thyroxine and TRAb, thyroid ultrasound, and orbital computed tomography. PBMCs were collected from an approximately 9.5 ml volume of fresh peripheral blood. What was amplified from RNA transcripts were TCR beta CDR3 regions. The primer set for the first-round RT-PCR of the TCR CDR3 was HTBI. MiXCR, applied by TCRdb to the multiplex PCR reads, yields one record per CDR3 protein. Of 300,000 to 450,000 distinct CDR3 sequences in the sample, about a sixth are singletons; the top ten hold more than 30%.

The sample was blood. The chain uses TRBV19 and TRBJ2-5; D may be TRBD1 (5 bases). The TCR sequence derives from a woman younger than 45 with Graves' hyperthyroidism that later progressed to Graves' ophthalmopathy. The CDR3 DNA follows: TGTGCCAGTAGTATAGCACAGGCCCAAGAGACCCAGTACTTC. Amino acids: CASSIAQAQETQYF. Supplemented by reference TRBV19 and TRBJ2-5, the full variable domain reads DGGITQSPKYLFRKEGQNVTLSCEQNLNHDAMYWYRQDPGQGLRLIYYSQIVNDFQKGDIAEGYSVSREKKESFPLTVTSAQKNPTAFYLCASSIAQAQETQYFGPGTRLLVL.